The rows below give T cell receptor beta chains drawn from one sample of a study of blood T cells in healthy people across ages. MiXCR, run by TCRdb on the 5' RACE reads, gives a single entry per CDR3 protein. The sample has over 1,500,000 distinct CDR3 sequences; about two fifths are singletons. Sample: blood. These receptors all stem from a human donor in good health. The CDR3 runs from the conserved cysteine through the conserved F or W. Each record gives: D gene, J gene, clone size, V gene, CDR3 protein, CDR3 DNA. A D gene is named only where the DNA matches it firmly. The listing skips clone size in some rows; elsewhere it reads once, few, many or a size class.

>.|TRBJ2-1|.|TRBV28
CASRTPNVYSYNEQFF
TGTGCCAGCAGAACACCCAACGTTTACTCCTACAATGAGCAGTTCTTC
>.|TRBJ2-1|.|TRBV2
CASKVGSYNEQFF
TGTGCCAGCAAGGTGGGGTCCTACAATGAGCAGTTCTTC
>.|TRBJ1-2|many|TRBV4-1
CASSQGSGYTF
TGCGCCAGCAGCCAAGGATCTGGCTACACCTTC
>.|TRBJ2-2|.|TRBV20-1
CSGARRNTGELFF
TGCAGTGGCGCCCGTCGTAACACCGGGGAGCTGTTTTTT
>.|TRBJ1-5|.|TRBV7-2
CASRRVGSSGPQHF
TGTGCCAGCCGTCGCGTGGGGTCCTCGGGGCCCCAGCATTTT
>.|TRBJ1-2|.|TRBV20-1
CSVFTRGYTF
TGCAGTGTTTTTACGCGAGGCTACACCTTC
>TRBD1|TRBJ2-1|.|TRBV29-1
CSVEGQGVYNEQFF
TGCAGCGTTGAAGGACAGGGGGTCTACAATGAGCAGTTCTTC
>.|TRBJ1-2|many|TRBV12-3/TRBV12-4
CASSLEAWTSNYGYTF
TGTGCCAGCAGTTTAGAGGCATGGACAAGTAACTATGGCTACACCTTC
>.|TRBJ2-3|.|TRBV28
CASSPSRGGITDTQYF
TGTGCCAGCAGTCCATCCAGGGGGGGTATCACAGATACGCAGTATTTT
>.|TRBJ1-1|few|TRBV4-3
CASSQDQEGQAEAFF
TGCGCCAGCAGCCAAGATCAGGAGGGGCAGGCTGAAGCTTTCTTT
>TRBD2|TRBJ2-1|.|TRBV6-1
CASSVWAGDYNEQFF
TGTGCCAGCAGTGTATGGGCGGGGGACTACAATGAGCAGTTCTTC
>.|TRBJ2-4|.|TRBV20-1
CSASELNEQYF
TGCAGTGCTAGTGAGCTCAATGAGCAGTACTTC
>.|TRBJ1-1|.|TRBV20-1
CSARVAGQTEAFF
TGCAGTGCTAGAGTGGCGGGCCAAACTGAAGCTTTCTTT
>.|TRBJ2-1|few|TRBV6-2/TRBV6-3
CASKSNEGLSSYNEQFF
TGTGCCAGCAAGAGTAATGAGGGCCTGAGCTCCTACAATGAGCAGTTCTTC
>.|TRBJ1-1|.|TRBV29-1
CSVDREMNTEAFF
TGCAGCGTTGATCGGGAGATGAACACTGAAGCTTTCTTT
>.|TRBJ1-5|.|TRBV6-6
CASSYLGAGQPQHF
TGTGCCAGCAGTTACTTGGGGGCAGGTCAGCCCCAGCATTTT
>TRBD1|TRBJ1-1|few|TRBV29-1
CSAEGTGSRTEAFF
TGCAGCGCCGAAGGGACAGGGTCCCGCACTGAAGCTTTCTTT
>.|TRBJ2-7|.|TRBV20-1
CSASLGNYNYYEQYF
TGCAGTGCTAGTCTCGGAAACTATAACTACTACGAGCAGTACTTC
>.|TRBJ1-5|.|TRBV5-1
CASSLDARHSNQPQHF
TGCGCCAGCAGCTTGGACGCAAGACATAGCAATCAGCCCCAGCATTTT
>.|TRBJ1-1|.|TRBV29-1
CSAGHVLTEAFF
TGCAGCGCCGGACATGTCCTCACTGAAGCTTTCTTT
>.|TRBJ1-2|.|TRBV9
CASSGPRNYGYTF
TGTGCCAGCAGCGGGCCGCGCAACTATGGCTACACCTTC
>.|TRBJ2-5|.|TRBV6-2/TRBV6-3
CASSYSIPGETQYF
TGTGCCAGCAGTTACTCGATTCCGGGAGAGACCCAGTACTTC
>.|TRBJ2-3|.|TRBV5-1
CASSLALQWGIGTQYF
TGCGCCAGCAGCTTGGCGCTCCAGTGGGGGATAGGTACGCAGTATTTT
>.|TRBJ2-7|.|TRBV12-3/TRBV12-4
CASTLTRSSYEQYF
TGTGCCAGCACCCTGACAAGGAGCTCCTACGAGCAGTACTTC
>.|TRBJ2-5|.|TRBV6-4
CASPRTRQETQYF
TGTGCCAGCCCAAGGACGCGACAAGAGACCCAGTACTTC
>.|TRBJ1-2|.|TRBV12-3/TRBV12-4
CASWTPFYGYTF
TGTGCCAGCTGGACCCCCTTCTATGGCTACACCTTC
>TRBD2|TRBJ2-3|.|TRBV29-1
CSVPTSGGTDTQYF
TGCAGCGTCCCGACTAGCGGGGGTACAGATACGCAGTATTTT